The 2 T cell receptor beta chains below all came from one sample that was sequenced in a study of blood T cell repertoires in COVID-19. Assay used: immunoSEQ multiplex PCR; TCRdb lists only in-frame clones, some missing. The table has about 58,000 clones, about 75% seen once. Sequences were obtained from peripheral blood. The receptors come from a human donor in a cohort sampled during active COVID-19.

The chain uses TRBV18 and TRBJ1-1; TRBD1 is a possible D gene (5 bases). V lost 6 bases and J 1 base, leaving 18 bases between the germline ends. Germline CDR1 and CDR2: KGHSH and LQKENI. CDR3 size: 16 residues. This chain's CDR3 is CASSPRGSGENTEAFF. DNA of the CDR3: TGTGCCAGCTCCCCTCGGGGGAGCGGGGAGAACACTGAAGCTTTCTTT.

This chain connects TRBV7-9 to TRBJ2-5; D perhaps matches TRBD2 (6 bases). Germline V gene sequence: CDR1 SEHNR, CDR2 FQNEAQ (reference sequence). The V end lost 1 base, the J end lost 4 bases, and 13 bases lay between the germline ends. This CDR3 spans 15 amino acids. The CDR3 nucleotides read TGTGCCAGCAGCTTAGGGGTTTCGGAGGGAGAGACCCAGTACTTC. It specifies CASSLGVSEGETQYF.